This TCR beta chain was captured by sequencing in a study of T cell responses to AZD1222 COVID-19 vaccine. Study context: Pooling of second doses given at about 4 or about 12 weeks was done.

Deletions cut 0 bases from V and 5 bases from J, with 5 bases between. This CDR3 has 12 residues. CDR1 is MNHNY and CDR2 is SVGAGI in the germline V gene (reference sequence). On this clone itself: Its antigen is undetermined.

Overall study findings and caveats: There were repertoire samples only from the period after the peak T cell response.

Clones were sequenced by immunoSEQ multiplex PCR, and TCRdb holds only the in-frame ones, with some missing. The data hold approximately 170,000 clones, with around 93% observed a single time. V usage is TRBV6-6 and J usage is TRBJ2-7; D uncertain. Specimen: peripheral blood, collected on day 0 of AZD1222 vaccination. The sequence was obtained from an adult in good health. CDR3 in DNA: TGTGCCAGCAGTTACTCGAACCACGAGCAGTACTTC. It encodes CASSYSNHEQYF.